This T cell receptor (beta chain) appears in the sequencing data of a study of identical twins. Broader study findings: Clonotypes of the beta chain that were abundant in cord blood carried fewer insertions (memory repertoires showed none). Invariant MAIT and iNKT cells are populations that could partly confound zero-insertion analyses.

This clonotype was counted ten times or more. Its specificity is not known. Healthy Caucasians, and only they, were the donors. Template switching supplied a universal primer site; unique molecular identifiers were carried on the cDNA. One entry per CDR3 protein results from TCRdb running MiXCR on the 5' RACE reads. The data show under 250,000 distinct CDR3 sequences, with about 7.5% seen just once and more than 1.5% held by the top ten. These data also formed part of another study, on yellow fever vaccine responses in identical twins.

Material for sequencing was memory (CD45RO+) T cells sorted from blood. The TCR comes from a woman under 30 in good health.

CDR3 sequence: CASSAGQTNEKLFF. DNA of the CDR3: TGTGCCAGCAGCGCGGGACAGACTAATGAAAAACTGTTTTTT. The genes are TRBV9 and TRBJ1-4; the match to TRBD1 covers 7 bases. CDR3 length: 14 residues. With V trimmed by 3 bases and J by 2 bases, 1 base remained unmatched. In germline, CDR1 is SGDLS, CDR2 YYNGEE.